The clone carrying this TCR beta chain has more than one count but fewer than ten. What it binds is not known. Per the original data handling: There were no quality scores in the junction-only immunoSEQ sequences, so filtering differed. The repertoire was sequenced with immunoSEQ multiplex PCR; TCRdb's copy has only in-frame clones and lacks some. D and trimming were read from the DNA, whereas the V and J calls and clone size are those reported in that table. The data show 600,000 to 750,000 clones, with about two thirds seen just once and roughly 1.8% held by the top ten. This entry is derived from a study of shared clonotypes between healthy human individuals. General study points: Generation probabilities were higher for clonotypes shared across all four sorted-subset donors than for unshared ones. The represented genetic and exposure-history diversity was limited by the small number of donors. About 5.2% was the fraction of naive CD4 clonotypes found shared across a few donors.

CDR1 MDHEN and CDR2 SYDVKM come from the germline V gene. The CDR3 runs 14 residues. V shed 8 bases and J shed 2 bases, with 13 bases lying between them. The V gene is TRBV28, the J gene TRBJ1-3; D is perhaps TRBD1 (6 bases). The receptor's source is a woman in her thirties in good health. Material: memory CD4+ T cells sorted from blood. Sample subset: CD45RA-negative fraction. In nucleotides, the CDR3 is TGTGCCAGCGTAAAAGGGGGAACTGGAAACACCATATATTTT. It specifies CASVKGGTGNTIYF.